One and the same sample provided the 9 T cell receptor beta chains below, sequenced in a study of OX40 agonist ivuxolimab in advanced cancers. Clones were sequenced by immunoSEQ multiplex PCR, and TCRdb holds only the in-frame ones, with some missing. The sample shows 84,000 or so clones, 75% to 95% of them seen only once. The source was CD4+ or CD8+ T cells sorted from blood, collected in a trial of the OX40 agonist ivuxolimab. The receptor set was obtained from an adult with an advanced solid tumor such as melanoma, head and neck, liver or kidney cancer.

The CDR3 spells CASSPDRAINQPQHF. As DNA, the CDR3 is TGTGCCAGCTCACCGGACAGGGCAATCAATCAGCCCCAGCATTTT. The rearrangement links TRBV18 to TRBJ1-5; 8 bases are shared with TRBD1. Losses at the gene ends were 3 bases for V and 3 bases for J; bases not matched to a gene: 4. The CDR3 length is 15 residues. The germline V gene encodes CDR1 KGHSH and CDR2 LQKENI.

In its sample, this clone was seen once. The rearrangement joins TRBV4-1 to TRBJ1-1; tentative D call: TRBD1 (5 bases). Deletions cut 4 bases from V and 1 base from J, with 22 bases between. From germline, CDR1 is MGHRA and CDR2 YSYEKL. The CDR3 is 18 amino acids. CDR3 residues: CASSPRFRNYQGNTEAFF. CDR3 nucleotide sequence: TGCGCCAGCAGCCCCCGATTTCGGAACTACCAGGGGAACACTGAAGCTTTCTTT.

The sample holds one count of this clone. V usage is TRBV19 and J usage is TRBJ1-5; 7 bases match TRBD1. In germline, CDR1 is LNHDA, CDR2 SQIVND (reference sequence). The CDR3 has 16 residues. Losses at the gene ends were 2 bases for V and 4 bases for J; bases not matched to a gene: 8. CDR3 loop: CASSILEGAMNQPQHF. In DNA, the CDR3 is TGTGCCAGTAGTATATTGGAGGGGGCGATGAATCAGCCCCAGCATTTT.

V gene TRBV7-2 combines with J gene TRBJ2-3, with D unclear. CDR3 length: 13 residues. In germline, CDR1 is SGHTA, CDR2 FQGNSA. V lost 4 bases and J lost 4, with 9 bases in between. Here the CDR3 DNA reads TGTGCCAGCAGCTCAACGTGGGCAGATACGCAGTATTTT. As protein: CASSSTWADTQYF.

Note on this clone: The junction shows a germline mismatch at one end, possibly a read error. The chain joins TRBV7-2 to TRBJ2-1, with D possibly TRBD2 on 5 matching bases. The CDR3 extends over 13 amino acids. Germline V CDR1 and CDR2: SGHTA, FQGNSA. CDR3 sequence (DNA): TGTGCCAGCAGCAATAGCGTTACCAATGGGCAGTTCTTC. This gives the protein CASSNSVTNGQFF.

This chain uses TRBV4-3 with TRBJ1-1; D unresolved. Trimming took off 3 bases at V and 1 base at J, with 6 bases between the two ends. Looked up from germline, CDR1 is LGHNA and CDR2 is YSLEER. This CDR3 is built from 13 residues. Here the CDR3 reads CASSQQRNTEAFF. The DNA of the CDR3 is TGCGCCAGCAGCCAGCAGAGGAACACTGAAGCTTTCTTT.

There are a few counts of this clone. V and J are TRBV28 and TRBJ1-5; 8 bases match TRBD1. J gave up 2 bases and V 6 bases, and 9 bases lay outside the gene matches. Per germline, CDR1 MDHEN and CDR2 SYDVKM. This CDR3 is built from 16 residues. The CDR3 DNA sequence: TGTGCCAGCAGCCGGACAGGGAAACAGGGCAATCAGCCCCAGCATTTT. Protein: CASSRTGKQGNQPQHF.

The chain recombines TRBV10-3 with TRBJ2-1, with D hard to call. CDR3 length: 13 amino acids. Germline V gene data show CDR1 as ENHRY and CDR2 as SYGVKD. The V end was cut by 0 bases, the J end by 6 bases, with 6 bases between. The CDR3 loop is CAISESTSNEQFF. CDR3 coding DNA: TGTGCCATCAGTGAGTCGACCAGCAATGAGCAGTTCTTC.

The chain combines TRBV4-2 with TRBJ2-7; D may match TRBD1 or TRBD2 (5 bases each). The germline V and J ends were trimmed by 0 bases and 4 bases, with 16 bases remaining between them. The CDR3 contains 16 residues. Per the germline V gene, CDR1 is LGHNA and CDR2 is YNFKEQ. CDR3 nucleotide sequence: TGTGCCAGCAGCCAAGATATGACAGCGGACCAATACGAGCAGTACTTC. It translates to CASSQDMTADQYEQYF.